Sequencing of this T cell receptor beta chain was carried out in a study of CD8+ T cells in alopecia areata. Reverse transcription of extracted RNA yielded cDNA, which provided the sequencing template. Libraries were prepared by immunoSEQ multiplex PCR; TCRdb keeps only in-frame clonotypes and omits some of them. This sample carries about 2,600 clones, roughly 75% of them seen once, and the ten largest clones take 10%. Findings of the study overall: Lesional scalp, notably in alopecia totalis/universalis, had clonality above that of normal scalp. Patients displayed less clarity in TCR sharing than mice, a finding possibly related to HLA.

This clone was observed a handful of times. Its antigen is currently unknown. The length of the CDR3 is 15 residues. Germline V gives CDR1 MNHNY, CDR2 SVGAGI (reference sequence). Trimming stripped 6 bases from V and 0 bases from J, with 15 bases between. This sequence joins TRBV6-6 and TRBJ2-7; D is unclear. The specimen sequenced was skin. The sequence was obtained from a human donor in good health. The CDR3 is CASSPTAQVSYEQYF. The CDR3 DNA sequence: TGTGCCAGCAGCCCGACGGCCCAAGTCTCCTACGAGCAGTACTTC.